The TCR beta chain described here comes from a study of shared clonotypes between healthy human individuals (dated by TCRdb to about 2020). About the full investigation: A couple of women and three men aged 18 to 49 years were included in the cohort. The study deeply sequenced blood TCR repertoires of several healthy adults to estimate repertoire size and the extent of clonotype sharing between individuals. Per donor, leukapheresis produced somewhere between about 0.8 and 9 billion PBMCs. To increase sequencing depth and limit assay-specific biases, TCR repertoire library preparation and sequencing were carried out by different laboratories using diverse techniques. For each donor, three plates each were used for CD4 naive and CD4 memory, two plates were used for CD8 naive, and one plate was used for CD8 memory. On the study overall, not on this receptor specifically: Because the study included a small number of donors, the genetic and exposure-history diversity represented was limited. Rarefaction of sorted-subset datasets indicated incomplete sequencing despite the large sequencing depth. Sampling was restricted to blood, and TCR repertoires in tissue are likely to differ from TCR repertoires in blood. Pairwise subsampling led to the expectation that sequencing depth would affect the degree of clonotype sharing among donors. Naive subsets generally had larger estimated clonotype richness than memory subsets did. Clonotypes shared by all four sorted-subset donors showed higher generation probabilities than non-shared clonotypes. About 5% of naive CD4, 3.5% of naive CD8, around 2.3% of memory CD4, and 0.35% to 0.5% of memory CD8 clonotypes were shared across a handful of donors.

The CDR3, from cysteine to phenylalanine, totals 16 residues. Just CDR3 DNA is preserved here, 48 bases in frame from base 1. Unmatched junction bases come to 8, with V trimmed by 4 bases and J by 2 bases. CDR1 WNHNN and CDR2 SYGVQD are derived from the germline V gene (reference sequence). The donors were healthy, HIV-negative adults with no recently reported acute infections or vaccinations. Only Caucasian adults living in Nashville, Tennessee, USA were represented among the donors. CD4+ T cells were enriched by magnetic negative selection; naive cells were then positively selected on CD45RA, and the negative fraction formed the memory subset. After blood collection by leukapheresis, PBMCs were isolated using Ficoll-Histopaque density gradient centrifugation and then cryopreserved in the vapor phase of liquid nitrogen. Purity and quantity of every magnetically sorted T cell population were checked by analytical flow cytometry. Each sorted fraction had its genomic DNA isolated and then quantified by UV absorbance on a Nanodrop 2000c.

Using the deep immunoSEQ assay, TCR CDR3 regions were amplified from genomic DNA by multiplex PCR. Extracted genomic DNA from each cell subset was distributed evenly across all wells of several immunoSEQ 96-well plates, and each plate was treated as a replicate. For sorted subsets, each replicate PCR was loaded with around 200 ng genomic DNA, equivalent to 25,000 to 30,000 T cell genomes. Purified libraries were quantified with a Qubit 3.0 fluorometer, sized on a Bioanalyzer 2100, and re-quantified with the KAPA Library Quantification kit. Each immunoSEQ 96-well plate was sequenced on its own single-read 150-cycle Illumina NextSeq 550 flow cell. On the study's bioinformatics: The immunoSEQ output contained only junctional sequences without quality scores, so filtering could not match that applied to full-length reads. To assign V/J genes and CDR3, sequences were annotated using PyIR, a Python wrapper for IgBLAST v1.9, with IMGT germline references. Reads with weak V/J assignments (E-value above 1e-6), missing CDR3, stop codons, out-of-frame junctions, or ambiguous translated residues were removed. V3J clonotypes were defined as sequences sharing an identical inferred V gene, J gene, and CDR3 amino acid sequence. To compute the percentage overlap between repertoires, the number of shared unique clonotypes was divided by the size of the smaller repertoire. Repertoire richness was assessed with RTK rarefaction, the Chao1 estimator, and Recon v2.1 estimates of unobserved clonotypes. Generation probabilities were computed with OLGA for all TCRbeta clonotypes obtained by the gDNA method from several donors. In TCRdb, the immuneACCESS table is reduced to in-frame sequences with V and J assigned. These tables do not hold every clone; where another copy was compared, an unresolved V gene accounts for under half, and the others remain unexplained. That table furnishes V, J and clone size, whereas the DNA furnished D and trimming. The sample contains 1,400,000 or so clones, approximately 98.5% of them found a single time. The ten largest make up roughly 0.35% of the sample.

This clone was seen only once. Its antigen has not been determined. No base qualities exist here, and no much larger clone lies one base off it. The clonotype originates from a young man in good health. The sequence links TRBV10-1 to TRBJ2-3; a stretch of 8 junction bases matches TRBD2. The sample consisted of naive CD4+ T cells sorted from blood. According to the study, the label for this sample's cell subset or site signals: CD45RA+ positively selected. The nucleotides read TGCGCCAGCAGTGGACAGCGGGAGACACCCACAGATACGCAGTATTTT. This sequence encodes CASSGQRETPTDTQYF.